This T cell receptor (beta chain) is from a study of cytomegalovirus exposure and HLA in healthy donors. With V trimmed by 5 bases and J by 6 bases, 7 bases remained unmatched. Germline CDR1 MGHDK, CDR2 SYGVNS. This CDR3 is built from 14 residues. The PCR was carried out with 60 Vbeta primers and 13 Jbeta primers. The method was immunoSEQ multiplex PCR; TCRdb's version includes in-frame clones alone and lacks a portion of them. This table has roughly 150,000 clones, over 75% appearing once. Sequencing was done on a sample of PBMCs. V usage is TRBV25-1 and J usage is TRBJ1-5; 7 bases fit TRBD1. This clonotype was sampled from a young man in good health and CMV-seropositive. CDR3 sequence: CASSSRQGSQPQHF. CDR3 in DNA: TGTGCCAGCAGTTCTAGACAGGGTAGTCAGCCCCAGCATTTT.